A selection of T cell receptor beta chains follows, all from one sample in a study of blood T cell repertoires in COVID-19. Some clones are missing from TCRdb's copy, which holds only in-frame ones; the method was immunoSEQ multiplex PCR. The sample holds hundreds of thousands of clones, approximately 84% seen once. Specimen: PBMCs or T cells enriched from blood (not recorded which). All receptors come from a middle-aged woman with acute COVID-19. Each CDR3 is given with its conserved first and last residue. D genes are given only for firm matches. Rows give clone size only sometimes, using once, few, many, or a class for an expanded clone.

clone_size j_call v_call d_call cdr3_nt cdr3_aa
once TRBJ1-2 TRBV6-6 TRBD1 TGTGCCAGCAGGCGGGGACAGCAAAGCTATGGCTACACCTTC CASRRGQQSYGYTF
- TRBJ1-4 TRBV6-5 - TGTGCCAGCAGTTTAGCGGCAAATGAAAAACTGTTTTTT CASSLAANEKLFF
- TRBJ2-7 TRBV11-3 - TGTGCCAGCAGCTTGGTAACCGACAGGGGACTATCCCACGAGCAGTACTTC CASSLVTDRGLSHEQYF
once TRBJ2-2 TRBV19 - TGTGCCAGTACAGGGCGACATATAGCCGGGGAGCTGTTTTTT CASTGRHIAGELFF
- TRBJ2-7 TRBV21-1 - TGTGCCAGCAGCACTAGCGGGATCCCATGGAACGAGCAGTACTTC CASSTSGIPWNEQYF
- TRBJ2-2 TRBV11-3 - TGTGCCAGCAGCAGCCTAAACACCGGGGAGCTGTTTTTT CASSSLNTGELFF
- TRBJ2-6 TRBV19 - TGTGCCAGTAGTATCCAGGGTATTGGTTCTCCTGGGGCCAACGTCCTGACTTTC CASSIQGIGSPGANVLTF
- TRBJ2-5 TRBV19 - TGTGCCAGTAGCCCACAGGGAACTACAGGGGAGACCCAGTACTTC CASSPQGTTGETQYF
- TRBJ2-7 TRBV25-1 TRBD2 TGTGCCAGCAGTGCCCAAACTAGCGAGACCTCCTACGAGCAGTACTTC CASSAQTSETSYEQYF
- TRBJ2-1 TRBV5-1 TRBD2 TGCGCCAGCAGCCTAAATAGCGGGAGTGTGCGGTACAATGAGCAGTTCTTC CASSLNSGSVRYNEQFF
- TRBJ2-1 TRBV5-1 - TGCGCCAGCAGCTTCCGGGAGTCCTACAATGAGCAGTTCTTC CASSFRESYNEQFF
- TRBJ2-7 TRBV7-8 TRBD1 TGTGCCAGCAGCTTAGAGGGACAGGGGGCAAAATACGAGCAGTACTTC CASSLEGQGAKYEQYF
- TRBJ1-1 TRBV18 - TGTGCCAGCTCTAAAGGACAGTCAGACACTGAAGCTTTCTTT CASSKGQSDTEAFF
- TRBJ1-2 TRBV9 - TGTGCCAGCAGCGCACAGGGATTTGGCTACACCTTC CASSAQGFGYTF
- TRBJ1-2 TRBV12-3/TRBV12-4 - TGTGCCAGCAGTTTGAAGGGGCCCTATGGCTACACCTTC CASSLKGPYGYTF
- TRBJ2-5 TRBV2 TRBD2 TGTGCCAGCAGTGAATCGGGACTAACCTTCCAAGAGACCCAGTACTTC CASSESGLTFQETQYF
- TRBJ2-1 TRBV3-1/TRBV3-2 - TGTGCCAGCAGCCAAGGGAGAGGGGGCTACAATGAGCAGTTCTTC CASSQGRGGYNEQFF